The 27 T cell receptor beta chains reported below all come from one sample, sequenced in a study of OX40 agonist ivuxolimab in advanced cancers. Profiling relied on immunoSEQ multiplex PCR, and the TCRdb table lists in-frame clones only, not all of them. The data contain some 59,000 clones, about nine tenths of them singletons. The sample in question was CD4+ or CD8+ T cells sorted from blood, obtained in a trial of the OX40 agonist ivuxolimab. These receptors were obtained from an adult with an advanced solid tumor such as melanoma, head and neck, liver or kidney cancer.

Comment on this clone: Germline and junction disagree at one end, which may indicate a read error. This chain connects TRBV7-3 to TRBJ2-7; either TRBD1 or TRBD2 may supply D (7 bases each). This CDR3 contains 15 residues. Germline-derived CDR1 and CDR2 are SGHTA and FQGTGA. The chain's CDR3 is CASSQWGGQNYGQYF. The CDR3 DNA reads as TGTGCCAGCAGCCAATGGGGGGGACAGAACTACGGGCAGTACTTC.

The rearrangement joins TRBV9 to TRBJ2-3, with D uncertain. The CDR3 spans 16 residues. The germline V gene encodes CDR1 SGDLS and CDR2 YYNGEE. Between the trimmed V and J ends, which lost 3 bases and 1 base, there was a span of 15 bases. In DNA form, the CDR3 reads TGTGCCAGCAGCGCACTTAGCTTAGGTGGCACAGATACGCAGTATTTT. This codes for CASSALSLGGTDTQYF.

J is TRBJ1-3 and V is TRBV5-1; TRBD1 matches at 7 bases. The CDR3 covers 14 residues. Looked up from germline, CDR1 is SGHRS and CDR2 is YFSETQ. V dropped 5 bases and J dropped 2; count of bases not matched to a gene: 4. The CDR3 DNA is TGCGCCAGCAGACCGCAGGGGGCTGGAAACACCATATATTTT. It encodes CASRPQGAGNTIYF.

The chain is built from TRBV4-2 and TRBJ1-1, with 7 bases matching TRBD1. Per germline, CDR1 LGHNA and CDR2 YNFKEQ. After removal of 3 bases from V and 0 bases from J, the junction contained 7 bases not matched to a gene. This CDR3 has 16 amino acids. The CDR3 reads CASSQPGGQLNTEAFF. The CDR3 coding sequence is TGTGCCAGCAGCCAGCCAGGGGGGCAGTTGAACACTGAAGCTTTCTTT.

J is TRBJ1-2 and V is TRBV19, with D tentatively TRBD1 (5 bases). V dropped 2 bases and J dropped 5 bases, with 15 bases sitting between them. This CDR3 is 15 amino acids long. Germline CDR1 LNHDA, CDR2 SQIVND (reference sequence). CDR3 coding DNA: TGTGCCAGTAGTATAATACCACAGGACCGATATGGCTACACCTTC. The encoded protein is CASSIIPQDRYGYTF.

This chain connects TRBV6-1 to TRBJ2-1; 9 positions match TRBD2. Trimming cost V 0 bases and J 6 bases; bases outside gene matches: 9. This CDR3 has 17 residues. The germline CDR1 and CDR2 sequences are MNHNS and SASEGT. This CDR3 reads CASSEALQAGGGNEQFF. The CDR3 DNA is TGTGCCAGCAGTGAAGCGCTTCAGGCGGGAGGGGGCAATGAGCAGTTCTTC.

The gene calls are TRBV19 and TRBJ1-1, with 7 bases fitting TRBD1. CDR3 length equals 13 residues. The trim removed 8 bases at V and 0 bases at J, leaving 3 bases unmatched. From germline, CDR1 is LNHDA and CDR2 SQIVND (reference sequence). Here the CDR3 reads CASEGQLNTEAFF. For the CDR3, the DNA is TGTGCCAGTGAGGGACAGTTGAACACTGAAGCTTTCTTT. Full variable domain (rest looked up from reference TRBV19 and TRBJ1-1): DGGITQSPKYLFRKEGQNVTLSCEQNLNHDAMYWYRQDPGQGLRLIYYSQIVNDFQKGDIAEGYSVSREKKESFPLTVTSAQKNPTAFYLCASEGQLNTEAFFGQGTRLTVV.

The chain carries TRBV11-3 and TRBJ2-2; TRBD1 might be the D (5 bases). The CDR3 contains 14 residues. The germline V gene encodes CDR1 SGHNT and CDR2 YENEEA. V shed 1 base and J shed 8 bases, with 11 bases lying between them. The DNA of the CDR3 is TGTGCCAGCAGCTTAGGGGGCACCACGGGGGAGCTGTTTTTT. Translation gives CASSLGGTTGELFF.

CDR3 in DNA: TGTGCCAGCAGCCTCAAGCGGGACCTCTGGAATGAGCAGTTCTTC. Residues: CASSLKRDLWNEQFF. This chain uses TRBV5-4 with TRBJ2-1; 7 nucleotides align to TRBD2. J lost 7 bases, V lost 4 bases, and 11 bases had no gene match. The CDR3 has 15 amino acids. Germline CDR1 is SGHNT and CDR2 is YYREEE (reference sequence). Full variable domain (outside the CDR3, taken from reference TRBV5-4 and TRBJ2-1): ETGVTQSPTHLIKTRGQQVTLRCSSQSGHNTVSWYQQALGQGPQFIFQYYREEENGRGNFPPRFSGLQFPNYSSELNVNALELDDSALYLCASSLKRDLWNEQFFGPGTRLTVL.

The CDR3 sequence: CASSLDRDRNQPQHF. CDR3 in DNA: TGTGCCAGCAGCTTAGACCGGGACAGAAATCAGCCCCAGCATTTT. The genes are TRBV11-2 and TRBJ1-5; 7 bases agree with TRBD1. The V and J ends lost 0 bases and 4 bases, in that order; junction bases with no gene match: 3. The CDR3 contains 15 residues. Germline CDR1 and CDR2: SGHAT and FQNNGV.

The chain carries TRBV2 and TRBJ2-7; possible D gene TRBD1, 6 bases. CDR3 length: 14 amino acids. Trimming took 8 bases from V and 0 from J, leaving 14 bases between them. In germline, CDR1 is SNHLY, CDR2 FYNNEI. The CDR3 here is CASCRGRASYEQYF. CDR3 nucleotide sequence: TGTGCCAGCTGCAGGGGACGGGCCTCCTACGAGCAGTACTTC.

The chain recombines TRBV28 with TRBJ2-7; TRBD1 aligns across 7 bases. The CDR3 runs 14 residues. Trimming took 2 bases from V and 2 from J; bases not matched to a gene: 3. The germline V gene encodes CDR1 MDHEN and CDR2 SYDVKM. The CDR3 reads CASSLIGTAYEQYF. In DNA, the CDR3 is TGTGCCAGCAGTTTAATCGGGACAGCCTACGAGCAGTACTTC.

The chain employs TRBV19 and TRBJ1-5, with a weak D call TRBD1 (5 bases). The germline V gene has CDR1 LNHDA and CDR2 SQIVND (reference sequence). The germline V and J ends were trimmed by 5 bases and 6 bases, with 17 bases remaining between them. The CDR3 extends over 15 amino acids. CDR3 DNA: TGTGCCAGTAGTCAGGGTTCGCAGGTCGGTCAGCCCCAGCATTTT. It yields the protein CASSQGSQVGQPQHF. The whole variable domain, filled in from reference TRBV19 and TRBJ1-5, reads DGGITQSPKYLFRKEGQNVTLSCEQNLNHDAMYWYRQDPGQGLRLIYYSQIVNDFQKGDIAEGYSVSREKKESFPLTVTSAQKNPTAFYLCASSQGSQVGQPQHFGDGTRLSIL.

This clone has just one count. This chain uses TRBV19 with TRBJ2-1; possible D gene TRBD2, 6 bases. The germline gives CDR1 LNHDA, CDR2 SQIVND (reference sequence). Trimming stripped 8 bases from V and 4 bases from J, with 18 bases between. The CDR3 covers 15 residues. CDR3 bases: TGTGCCAGTTCGGACTACACACGAGGGTACAATGAGCAGTTCTTC. Translation: CASSDYTRGYNEQFF.

CDR3 sequence reads: CASSSPPNPLHF. Written as DNA, the CDR3 is TGTGCCAGCAGTTCCCCCCCGAACCCCCTCCACTTT. This chain uses TRBV6-5 with TRBJ1-6; D is unclear. Trimming took 4 bases from V and 13 from J, leaving 11 bases between them. Germline CDR1 and CDR2: MNHEY and SVGAGI. CDR3 length: 12 amino acids.

A note on this clone: This specimen includes other DNA sequences encoding the same CDR3. As DNA, the CDR3 is TGTGCCAGCAGTTTATCCGGGGGACGCAATGAGCAGTTCTTC. Protein sequence: CASSLSGGRNEQFF. The rearrangement uses TRBV28 and TRBJ2-1, with a possible D match to TRBD2 (6 bases). The CDR3 is 14 amino acids. The V end was cut by 1 base, the J end by 6 bases, with 10 bases between. CDR1 is MDHEN and CDR2 is SYDVKM in the germline V gene.

The V and J genes are TRBV9 and TRBJ1-1, with 11 bases identical to TRBD1. V lost 4 bases, J lost 6 bases, and 8 bases stayed unmatched. The CDR3 is 15 residues long. The V gene's germline CDR1 is SGDLS and CDR2 YYNGEE. In DNA, the CDR3 is TGTGCCAGCAGCTTCGAAGGACAGGGGGCGTCTGAAGCTTTCTTT. It codes for CASSFEGQGASEAFF.

This chain links TRBV19 with TRBJ1-5; 7 positions match TRBD1. V shed 8 bases and J 5 bases; nucleotides not matched to a gene: 6. The CDR3 length is 13 residues. Per germline, CDR1 LNHDA and CDR2 SQIVND (reference sequence). In nucleotides, the CDR3 is TGTGCCAGTGAGGACAGGAGATATCAGCCCCAGCATTTT. Protein product: CASEDRRYQPQHF.

The chain carries TRBV28 and TRBJ1-2, with TRBD1 matching 8 bases. The trim removed 5 bases at V and 0 bases at J, leaving 8 bases unmatched. The CDR3 is 16 amino acids. Germline V lookup: CDR1 MDHEN, CDR2 SYDVKM. CDR3 residues: CASSPLGQATNYGYTF. The CDR3 DNA reads as TGTGCCAGCAGTCCATTGGGACAGGCTACTAACTATGGCTACACCTTC.

The CDR3: CASSFTPAGGRNTGELFF. The CDR3 region has the DNA TGTGCCAGCAGCTTTACCCCGGCGGGAGGGCGGAACACCGGGGAGCTGTTTTTT. The chain links TRBV7-6 to TRBJ2-2; TRBD2 matches at 9 bases. The CDR3 spans 18 residues. CDR1 is SGHVS, CDR2 FNYEAQ, per germline. V gave up 3 bases and J gave up 1 base; unmatched junction bases: 9.

In its sample, this clone was seen once. The chain carries TRBV5-6 and TRBJ2-2; TRBD2 agrees at 8 bases. The CDR3 length is 16 residues. Germline trimming cut 2 bases from V and 3 bases from J; bases unmatched to any gene: 6. CDR1 and CDR2 (germline): SGHDT, YYEEEE. CDR3 DNA sequence: TGTGCCAGCAGCTTTAGCGGGACCTCTTACACCGGGGAGCTGTTTTTT. Protein: CASSFSGTSYTGELFF.

The gene calls are TRBV19 and TRBJ2-5, with TRBD1 identical over 8 bases. The CDR3 covers 14 residues. The V segment lost 3 bases and the J segment 6 bases; nucleotides outside the gene matches: 6. Germline assignment: CDR1 LNHDA and CDR2 SQIVND (reference sequence). As DNA, the CDR3 is TGTGCCAGTAGTATTTCGGGACAGGCGAAGACCCAGTACTTC. Its translation is CASSISGQAKTQYF.

The V call is TRBV5-1, the J call TRBJ2-3; TRBD2 aligns across 8 bases. The CDR3 is 16 amino acids. Germline CDR1 is SGHRS and CDR2 is YFSETQ. The V segment lost 2 bases and the J segment 4 bases; nucleotides outside the gene matches: 9. The CDR3 bases are TGCGCCAGCAGCTTCGGTCAGCGGGGGATCTCAGATACGCAGTATTTT. Protein product: CASSFGQRGISDTQYF. Full variable domain (rest looked up from reference TRBV5-1 and TRBJ2-3): KAGVTQTPRYLIKTRGQQVTLSCSPISGHRSVSWYQQTPGQGLQFLFEYFSETQRNKGNFPGRFSGRQFSNSRSEMNVSTLELGDSALYLCASSFGQRGISDTQYFGPGTRLTVL.

The gene calls are TRBV2 and TRBJ1-4; D may be TRBD1 (5 bases). Germline-derived CDR1 and CDR2 are SNHLY and FYNNEI. The germline V and J ends were trimmed by 6 bases and 6 bases, with 11 bases remaining between them. The CDR3 runs 13 residues. CDR3 sequence reads: CASRRGGDEKLFF. Here the CDR3 DNA reads TGTGCCAGCAGGCGGGGGGGGGATGAAAAACTGTTTTTT. The variable domain in full, with the rest retrieved from reference TRBV2 and TRBJ1-4, is EPEVTQTPSHQVTQMGQEVILRCVPISNHLYFYWYRQILGQKVEFLVSFYNNEISEKSEIFDDQFSVERPDGSNFTLKIRSTKLEDSAMYFCASRRGGDEKLFFGSGTQLSVL.

This sequence joins TRBV18 and TRBJ1-4; tentatively, D is TRBD1 (5 bases). Germline V gene sequence: CDR1 KGHSH, CDR2 LQKENI. The CDR3 spans 17 residues. V was shortened by 4 bases and J by 2 bases, with 17 bases between the two germline ends. CDR3 in amino acids: CASSLLSQGVTNEKLFF. Written as DNA, the CDR3 is TGTGCCAGCTCACTTTTGTCCCAGGGAGTGACTAATGAAAAACTGTTTTTT.

V is TRBV7-2 and J is TRBJ2-3; D perhaps matches TRBD2 (6 bases). V lost 6 bases, J lost 4 bases, and 20 bases lay in between. Germline V lookup: CDR1 SGHTA, CDR2 FQGNSA. There are 16 residues in the CDR3. The DNA for the CDR3 is TGTGCCAGCAGTCAATTGCCGGGAGTTTTATCAGATACGCAGTATTTT. This translates into CASSQLPGVLSDTQYF.

The rearrangement uses TRBV7-9 and TRBJ2-1, with 9 bases identical to TRBD1. V was clipped by 5 bases and J by 6 bases; unmatched bases: 8. CDR3 length: 15 residues. CDR1 and CDR2 from the germline V gene are SEHNR and FQNEAQ (reference sequence). For the CDR3, the DNA is TGTGCCAGCAGCCCCCCCGGGACAGGGTCCAATGAGCAGTTCTTC. Encoded protein: CASSPPGTGSNEQFF.